This TCR beta chain was documented in a study of cytotoxic CD8 clonotypes in ibrutinib-treated CLL. Study-level findings and limits: Clonality increased at ibrutinib response and stayed stable in sustained remission. At progression, however, it fell back toward baseline.

Concerning this clone itself: Its antigen is unknown.

The protocol was immunoSEQ multiplex PCR, while the TCRdb copy is restricted to in-frame clones and leaves out a portion. The sample includes about 130,000 clones, 80% to 90% of them seen just once. This clonotype was sampled from a human donor with chronic lymphocytic leukemia. Sequenced here: PBMCs, sampled after 24 months of ibrutinib treatment.

The CDR3 spells CASSGDPTGELFF. The CDR3 DNA is TGTGCCAGCAGTGGCGATCCCACCGGGGAGCTGTTTTTT. The rearrangement uses TRBV6-1 and TRBJ2-2, with no clear D. The ends were cut back, 4 bases at V and 4 bases at J, with 7 bases in the middle. The CDR3 is made up of 13 amino acids. Germline assignment: CDR1 MNHNS and CDR2 SASEGT.